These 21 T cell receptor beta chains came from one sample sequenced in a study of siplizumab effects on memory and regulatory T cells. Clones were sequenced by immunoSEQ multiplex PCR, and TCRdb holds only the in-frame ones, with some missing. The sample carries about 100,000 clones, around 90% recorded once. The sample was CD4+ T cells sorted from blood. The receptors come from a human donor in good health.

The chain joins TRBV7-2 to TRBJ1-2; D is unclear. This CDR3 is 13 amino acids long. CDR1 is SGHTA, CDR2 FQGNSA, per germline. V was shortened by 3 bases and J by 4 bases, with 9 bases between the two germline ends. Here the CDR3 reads CASSFEVSYGYTF. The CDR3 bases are TGTGCCAGCAGCTTTGAGGTCAGCTATGGCTACACCTTC.

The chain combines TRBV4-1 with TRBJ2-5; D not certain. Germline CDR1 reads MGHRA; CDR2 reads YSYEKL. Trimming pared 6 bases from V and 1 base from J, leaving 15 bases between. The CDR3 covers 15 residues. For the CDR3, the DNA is TGCGCCAGCAGACCCGAAATTCTAACCCAAGAGACCCAGTACTTC. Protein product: CASRPEILTQETQYF.

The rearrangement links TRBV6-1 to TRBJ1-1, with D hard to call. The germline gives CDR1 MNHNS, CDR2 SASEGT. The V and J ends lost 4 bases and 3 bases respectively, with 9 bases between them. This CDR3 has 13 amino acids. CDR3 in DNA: TGTGCCAGCAGTGGGATGTTGCACACTGAAGCTTTCTTT. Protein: CASSGMLHTEAFF.

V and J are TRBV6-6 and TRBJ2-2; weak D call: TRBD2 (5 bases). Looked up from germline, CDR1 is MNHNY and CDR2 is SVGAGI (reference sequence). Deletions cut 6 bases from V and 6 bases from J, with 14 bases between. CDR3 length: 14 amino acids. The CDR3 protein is CASRGGGWAGELFF. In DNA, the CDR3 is TGTGCCAGCAGGGGCGGAGGATGGGCCGGGGAGCTGTTTTTT.

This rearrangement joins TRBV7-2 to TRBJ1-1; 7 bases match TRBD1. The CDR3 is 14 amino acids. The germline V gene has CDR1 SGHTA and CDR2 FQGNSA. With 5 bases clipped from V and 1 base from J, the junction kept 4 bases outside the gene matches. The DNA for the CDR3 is TGTGCCAGCAGCCTCAGGGGGACGAACACTGAAGCTTTCTTT. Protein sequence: CASSLRGTNTEAFF. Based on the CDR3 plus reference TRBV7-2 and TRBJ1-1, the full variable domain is GAGVSQSPSNKVTEKGKDVELRCDPISGHTALYWYRQSLGQGLEFLIYFQGNSAPDKSGLPSDRFSAERTGGSVSTLTIQRTQQEDSAVYLCASSLRGTNTEAFFGQGTRLTVV.

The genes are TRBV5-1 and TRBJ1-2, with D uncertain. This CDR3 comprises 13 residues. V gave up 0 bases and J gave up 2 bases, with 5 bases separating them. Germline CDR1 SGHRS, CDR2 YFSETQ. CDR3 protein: CASSLDGNYGYTF. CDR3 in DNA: TGCGCCAGCAGCTTGGACGGAAACTATGGCTACACCTTC.

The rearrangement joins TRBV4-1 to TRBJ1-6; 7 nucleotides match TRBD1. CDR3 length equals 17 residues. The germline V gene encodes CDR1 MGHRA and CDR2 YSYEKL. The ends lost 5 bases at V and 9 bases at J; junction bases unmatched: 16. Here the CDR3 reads CASSSFTGNRGTSPLHF. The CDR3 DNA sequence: TGCGCCAGCAGCTCCTTTACGGGGAACAGGGGAACTTCACCCCTCCACTTT.

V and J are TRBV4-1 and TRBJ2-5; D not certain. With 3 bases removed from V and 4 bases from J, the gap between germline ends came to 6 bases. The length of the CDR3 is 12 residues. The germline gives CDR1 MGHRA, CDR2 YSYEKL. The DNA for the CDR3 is TGCGCCAGCAGCCAGCCCCTAGAGACCCAGTACTTC. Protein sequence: CASSQPLETQYF.

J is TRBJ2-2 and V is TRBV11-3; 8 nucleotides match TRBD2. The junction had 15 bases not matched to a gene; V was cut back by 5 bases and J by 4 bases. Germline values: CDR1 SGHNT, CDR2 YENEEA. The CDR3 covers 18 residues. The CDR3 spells CASSPRLGPGGRTGELFF. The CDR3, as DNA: TGTGCCAGCAGCCCAAGGTTGGGTCCGGGGGGGCGCACCGGGGAGCTGTTTTTT.

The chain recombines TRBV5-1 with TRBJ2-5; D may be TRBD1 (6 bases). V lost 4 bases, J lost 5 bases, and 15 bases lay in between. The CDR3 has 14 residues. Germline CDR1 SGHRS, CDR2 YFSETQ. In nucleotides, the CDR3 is TGCGCCAGCAGCCCCGGACAGTTGTCGGAGACCCAGTACTTC. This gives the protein CASSPGQLSETQYF.

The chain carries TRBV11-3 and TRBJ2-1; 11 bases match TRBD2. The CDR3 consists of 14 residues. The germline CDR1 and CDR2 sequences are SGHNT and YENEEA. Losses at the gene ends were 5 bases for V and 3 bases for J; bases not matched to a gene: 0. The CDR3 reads CASSLAGGYNEQFF. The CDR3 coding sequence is TGTGCCAGCAGCCTAGCGGGGGGCTACAATGAGCAGTTCTTC.

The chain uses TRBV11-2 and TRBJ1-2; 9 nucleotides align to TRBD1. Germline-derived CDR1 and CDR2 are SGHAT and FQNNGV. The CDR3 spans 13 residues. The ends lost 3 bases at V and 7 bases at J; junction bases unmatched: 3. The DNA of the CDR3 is TGTGCCAGCAGCTTCACAGGGGGCAGTGGCTACACCTTC. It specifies CASSFTGGSGYTF.

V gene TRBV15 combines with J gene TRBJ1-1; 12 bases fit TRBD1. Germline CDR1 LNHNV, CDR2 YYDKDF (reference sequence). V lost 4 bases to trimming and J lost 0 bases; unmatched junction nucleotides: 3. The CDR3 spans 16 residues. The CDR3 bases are TGTGCCACCAGCATAGGGACAGGGGGCATGAACACTGAAGCTTTCTTT. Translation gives CATSIGTGGMNTEAFF. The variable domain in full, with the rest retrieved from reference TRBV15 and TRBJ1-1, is DAMVIQNPRYQVTQFGKPVTLSCSQTLNHNVMYWYQQKSSQAPKLLFHYYDKDFNNEADTPDNFQSRRPNTSFCFLDIRSPGLGDTAMYLCATSIGTGGMNTEAFFGQGTRLTVV.

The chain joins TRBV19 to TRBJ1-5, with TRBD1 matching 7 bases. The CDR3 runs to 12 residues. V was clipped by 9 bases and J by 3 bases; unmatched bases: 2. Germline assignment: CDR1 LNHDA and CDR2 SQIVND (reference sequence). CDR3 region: CASGTDNQPQHF. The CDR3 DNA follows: TGTGCCAGCGGGACAGACAATCAGCCCCAGCATTTT.

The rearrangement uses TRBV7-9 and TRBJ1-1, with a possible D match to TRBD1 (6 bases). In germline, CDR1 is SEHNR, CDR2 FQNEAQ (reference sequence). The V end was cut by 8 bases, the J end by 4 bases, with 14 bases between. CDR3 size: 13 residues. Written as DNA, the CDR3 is TGTGCCAGCGTCCTTTCCAGGGGCACTGAAGCTTTCTTT. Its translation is CASVLSRGTEAFF. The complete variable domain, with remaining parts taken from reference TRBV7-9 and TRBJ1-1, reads DTGVSQNPRHKITKRGQNVTFRCDPISEHNRLYWYRQTLGQGPEFLTYFQNEAQLEKSRLLSDRFSAERPKGSFSTLEIQRTEQGDSAMYLCASVLSRGTEAFFGQGTRLTVV.

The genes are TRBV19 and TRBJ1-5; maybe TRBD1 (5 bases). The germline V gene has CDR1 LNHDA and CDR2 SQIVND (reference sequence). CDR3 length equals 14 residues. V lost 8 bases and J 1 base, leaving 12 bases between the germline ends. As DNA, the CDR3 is TGTGCCAGTTCCGAAAGGGACAGCAATCAGCCCCAGCATTTT. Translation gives CASSERDSNQPQHF.

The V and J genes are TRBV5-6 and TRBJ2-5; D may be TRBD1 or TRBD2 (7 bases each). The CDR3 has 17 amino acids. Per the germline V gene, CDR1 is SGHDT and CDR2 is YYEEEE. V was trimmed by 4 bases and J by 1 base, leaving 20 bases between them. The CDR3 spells CASSPITGEGGQETQYF. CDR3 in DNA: TGTGCCAGCAGCCCGATCACAGGGGAGGGGGGCCAAGAGACCCAGTACTTC.

The CDR3: CASSLEVGKLTEAFF. Written as DNA, the CDR3 is TGCGCCAGCAGCTTGGAGGTCGGGAAGCTCACTGAAGCTTTCTTT. V gene TRBV5-1 combines with J gene TRBJ1-1, with unresolved D. The length of the CDR3 is 15 residues. Germline V gives CDR1 SGHRS, CDR2 YFSETQ. Trimming pared 0 bases from V and 4 bases from J, leaving 13 bases between.

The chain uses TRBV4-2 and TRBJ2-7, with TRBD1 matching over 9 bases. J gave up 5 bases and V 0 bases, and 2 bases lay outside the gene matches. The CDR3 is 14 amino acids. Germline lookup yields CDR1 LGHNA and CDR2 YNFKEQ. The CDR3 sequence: CASSQETGGDEQYF. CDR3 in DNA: TGTGCCAGCAGCCAAGAGACAGGGGGGGACGAGCAGTACTTC.

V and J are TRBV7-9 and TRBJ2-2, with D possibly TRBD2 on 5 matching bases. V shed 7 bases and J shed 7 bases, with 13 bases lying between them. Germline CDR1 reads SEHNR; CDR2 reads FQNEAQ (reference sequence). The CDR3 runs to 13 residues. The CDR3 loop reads CASTISAGGELFF. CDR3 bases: TGTGCCAGCACAATTTCGGCGGGCGGGGAGCTGTTTTTT.

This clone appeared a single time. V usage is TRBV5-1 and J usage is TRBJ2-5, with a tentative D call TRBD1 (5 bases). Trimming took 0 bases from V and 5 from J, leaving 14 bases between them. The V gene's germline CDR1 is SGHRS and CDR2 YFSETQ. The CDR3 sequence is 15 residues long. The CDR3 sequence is CASSLVVRVEETQYF. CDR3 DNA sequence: TGCGCCAGCAGCTTGGTGGTCAGGGTGGAGGAGACCCAGTACTTC.